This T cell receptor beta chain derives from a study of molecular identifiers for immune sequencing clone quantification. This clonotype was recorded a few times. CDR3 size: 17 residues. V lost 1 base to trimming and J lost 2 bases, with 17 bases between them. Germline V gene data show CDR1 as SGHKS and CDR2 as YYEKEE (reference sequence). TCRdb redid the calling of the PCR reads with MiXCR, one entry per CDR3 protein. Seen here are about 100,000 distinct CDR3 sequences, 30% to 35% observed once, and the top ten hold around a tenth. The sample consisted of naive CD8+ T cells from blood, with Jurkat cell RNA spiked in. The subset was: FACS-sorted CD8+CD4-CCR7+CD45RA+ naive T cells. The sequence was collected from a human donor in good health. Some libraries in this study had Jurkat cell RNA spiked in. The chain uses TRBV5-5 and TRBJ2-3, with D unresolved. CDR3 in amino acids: CASSLNKRHSPTDTQYF. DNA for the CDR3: TGTGCCAGCAGCTTGAATAAGCGCCACTCTCCCACAGATACGCAGTATTTT.